These 24 T cell receptor beta chains were all obtained from the same sample, sequenced in a study of regulatory T cells in long-lasting Graves disease. Investigators prepared the TCR beta libraries by applying iRepertoire HTBI primers and Arm-PCR of CDR3 regions. Using its own MiXCR run on the multiplex PCR reads, TCRdb lists one record per CDR3 protein. The top ten hold 20% to 25% of the sample, which has approximately 350,000 distinct CDR3 sequences, roughly 15% seen once. The time point denotes: newly diagnosed GD, antithyroid drugs for less than 3 months. The TCR library used RNA extracted from PBMCs. The same sample was also used in a study of T cells in Graves' hyperthyroidism and ophthalmopathy.

Here the sequenced sample was peripheral blood mononuclear cells (PBMCs), taken at new diagnosis, from a patient treated with antithyroid drugs. The source is a woman between 18 and 29 years old with Graves disease.

Comment on this clonotype: This likely reflects a read error, since a far larger clone is one base away. The chain has TRBV11-2 and TRBJ2-1; weak D call: TRBD2 (5 bases). With the DNA end fitting TRBJ2-5 better, the J assignment may be wrong. The germline V gene encodes CDR1 SGHAT and CDR2 FQNNGV. The CDR3 is 14 residues long. CDR3 in amino acids: CAGSGALGGETQYF. Here the CDR3 DNA reads TGTGCCGGCAGCGGAGCCTTGGGTGGGGAGACCCAGTACTTC.

This clonotype was observed many times. V and J are TRBV3-1 and TRBJ2-7, with a weak D call TRBD2 (5 bases). The CDR3 loop spans 16 amino acids. V was cut by 0 bases and J by 1 base, with 13 bases left in between. Looked up from germline, CDR1 is LGHDT and CDR2 is YNNKEL (reference sequence). The CDR3 bases are TGTGCCAGCAGCCAAGAGAAACGAGCGGAGTCCTACGAGCAGTACTTC. It translates to CASSQEKRAESYEQYF.

At least ten counts were recorded for this clonotype. V and J are TRBV29-1 and TRBJ2-3; perhaps TRBD2 as D (6 bases). Germline CDR1 reads SQVTM; CDR2 reads ANQGSEA. CDR3 length: 13 amino acids. V lost 4 bases to trimming and J lost 1 base, with 9 bases between them. This CDR3 reads CSVGKRGTDTQYF. CDR3 bases: TGCAGCGTTGGAAAGCGGGGCACAGATACGCAGTATTTT.

The chain links TRBV7-9 to TRBJ2-2; 9 bases map to TRBD1. This CDR3 region has 16 residues. CDR1 SEHNR and CDR2 FQNEAQ come from the germline V gene (reference sequence). Losses at the gene ends were 0 bases for V and 3 bases for J; bases not matched to a gene: 2. The CDR3 loop reads CASSLAGTGHTGELFF. The DNA for the CDR3 is TGTGCCAGCAGCTTAGCCGGGACAGGGCACACCGGGGAGCTGTTTTTT.

This clonotype was observed many times. The chain links TRBV20-1 to TRBJ2-3; 12 bases align to TRBD2. Trimming cost V 3 bases and J 1 base; bases outside gene matches: 11. The CDR3 has 18 amino acids. Germline values: CDR1 DFQATT, CDR2 SNEGSKA (reference sequence). CDR3 loop: CSASDLRLAGAGTDTQYF. The CDR3 DNA reads TGCAGTGCTAGCGACCTTCGACTAGCGGGGGCCGGCACAGATACGCAGTATTTT.

The genes are TRBV7-2 and TRBJ2-3, with D tentatively TRBD1 (5 bases). CDR3 size: 14 residues. Germline-derived CDR1 and CDR2 are SGHTA and FQGNSA. Trimming took 5 bases from V and 1 from J, leaving 10 bases between them. The CDR3 here is CASSLMTGTDTQYF. CDR3 DNA sequence: TGTGCCAGCAGCCTCATGACAGGCACAGATACGCAGTATTTT.

V gene TRBV5-1 combines with J gene TRBJ1-6, with 10 bases that match TRBD1. V was clipped by 8 bases and J by 15 bases; unmatched bases: 14. The CDR3 has 14 amino acids. Germline CDR1 and CDR2: SGHRS and YFSETQ. The CDR3 DNA reads TGCGCCAGTAATGCCGGGACAGGGGTTTCTAGCCTCCACTTT. Amino acids: CASNAGTGVSSLHF.

In its sample, this clonotype was seen many times. V is TRBV9 and J is TRBJ2-7, with D perhaps TRBD1 (7 bases). Germline-derived CDR1 and CDR2 are SGDLS and YYNGEE. This CDR3 is built from 15 residues. V dropped 4 bases and J dropped 6 bases, with 20 bases sitting between them. The CDR3: CASSPRGPGGGEQYF. CDR3 DNA sequence: TGTGCCAGCAGCCCGAGGGGTCCAGGGGGAGGCGAGCAGTACTTC. Full variable domain (rest looked up from reference TRBV9 and TRBJ2-7): DSGVTQTPKHLITATGQRVTLRCSPRSGDLSVYWYQQSLDQGLQFLIQYYNGEERAKGNILERFSAQQFPDLHSELNLSSLELGDSALYFCASSPRGPGGGEQYFGPGTRLTVT.

Details on this clonotype: A much larger clone lies a single base off, so this may be a read error. The CDR3 loop is CASSFGASADSYNEQSF. The CDR3 DNA reads as TGTGCCAGCAGTTTTGGCGCATCGGCGGACTCCTACAATGAGCAGTCCTTC. This chain joins TRBV12-3 or TRBV12-4 and TRBJ2-1, with TRBD2 as a possible D gene (5 bases). The CDR3 is 17 residues long.

At least ten counts were recorded for this clonotype. V and J are TRBV6-2 or TRBV6-3 and TRBJ2-7, with TRBD2 identical over 12 bases. V was clipped by 5 bases and J by 0 bases; unmatched bases: 8. Looked up from germline, CDR1 is MNHEY and CDR2 is SVGEGT. The CDR3 length is 17 residues. DNA for the CDR3: TGTGCCAGCAGTGGCGGACTAGCGGGATGGAGCTCCTACGAGCAGTACTTC. It encodes CASSGGLAGWSSYEQYF.

This chain joins TRBV27 and TRBJ2-3, with D perhaps matching TRBD2 (6 bases). Germline V CDR1 and CDR2: MNHEY, SMNVEV (reference sequence). V was pared by 3 bases and J by 5 bases, with 6 bases between. The CDR3 is made up of 12 amino acids. The CDR3 is CASSFGRDTQYF. DNA for the CDR3: TGTGCCAGCAGTTTCGGGAGAGATACGCAGTATTTT.

This clonotype has at least ten counts. The chain has TRBV18 and TRBJ2-3; perhaps D is TRBD1 or TRBD2 (5 bases each). CDR1 and CDR2 from the germline V gene are KGHSH and LQKENI. The V end lost 2 bases, the J end lost 5 bases, and 14 bases lay between the germline ends. The CDR3 has 15 amino acids. This chain's CDR3 is CASSPISGPRDTQYF. DNA for the CDR3: TGTGCCAGCTCACCAATCTCGGGGCCTCGAGATACGCAGTATTTT.

The chain joins TRBV20-1 to TRBJ2-1; D gene ambiguous. The germline CDR1 and CDR2 sequences are DFQATT and SNEGSKA (reference sequence). Trimming took 3 bases from V and 10 from J, leaving 13 bases between them. This CDR3 region has 12 residues. The CDR3: CSASRGTYEQFF. DNA of the CDR3: TGCAGTGCTAGCCGTGGCACCTACGAGCAGTTCTTC.

This clonotype was counted ten times or more. The rearrangement uses TRBV5-4 and TRBJ2-3, with D perhaps TRBD1 or TRBD2 (6 bases each). V shed 4 bases and J shed 0 bases, with 18 bases lying between them. The CDR3 runs 17 residues. From germline, CDR1 is SGHNT and CDR2 YYREEE (reference sequence). This chain's CDR3 is CASSPGAVAVSTDTQYF. DNA of the CDR3: TGTGCCAGCAGCCCGGGGGCCGTAGCGGTTAGCACAGATACGCAGTATTTT.

This clonotype appeared many times. The chain employs TRBV5-5 and TRBJ2-1; D not resolved. This CDR3 is built from 16 residues. The V and J ends lost 1 base and 0 bases respectively, with 11 bases between them. Germline CDR1 and CDR2: SGHKS and YYEKEE (reference sequence). The CDR3 region is CASSLSLANSYNEQFF. DNA for the CDR3: TGTGCCAGCAGCTTGTCTCTGGCGAACTCCTACAATGAGCAGTTCTTC.

This clonotype has more than one count but fewer than ten. Mismatch with germline at one junction end may stem from a read error. The chain couples TRBV20-1 to TRBJ2-5, with 7 nucleotides matching TRBD2. CDR1 is DFQATT, CDR2 SNEGSKA, per germline (reference sequence). The CDR3 covers 15 residues. CDR3 amino acids: CSTRGGSGLQETQYF. The CDR3 DNA reads TGCAGTACTAGAGGTGGTAGCGGGCTTCAAGAGACCCAGTACTTC.

This chain links TRBV6-1 with TRBJ2-2, with 10 bases that match TRBD2. The V segment lost 5 bases and the J segment 7 bases; nucleotides outside the gene matches: 7. CDR1 MNHNS and CDR2 SASEGT come from the germline V gene. The CDR3 consists of 15 residues. The CDR3 DNA follows: TGTGCCAGCAGTATTCTAGCGGGAGACCTCGGGGAGCTGTTTTTT. As protein: CASSILAGDLGELFF.

This clonotype was seen only a few times. J is TRBJ2-1 and V is TRBV20-1; TRBD2 agrees at 8 bases. V gave up 1 base and J gave up 0 bases; unmatched junction bases: 2. Germline-derived CDR1 and CDR2 are DFQATT and SNEGSKA (reference sequence). The CDR3 contains 15 residues. The CDR3 region is CSARGTSFSYNEQFF. CDR3 bases: TGCAGTGCTAGAGGGACTAGCTTCTCCTACAATGAGCAGTTCTTC.

Ten or more counts support this clonotype. The chain joins TRBV28 to TRBJ2-6, with D possibly matching TRBD2 (6 bases). The CDR3 has 19 amino acids. Per germline, CDR1 MDHEN and CDR2 SYDVKM. Deletions cut 2 bases from V and 0 bases from J, with 17 bases between. The CDR3 loop is CASSLTGTGVTSGANVLTF. In DNA, the CDR3 is TGTGCCAGCAGTTTAACCGGGACGGGAGTAACCTCTGGGGCCAACGTCCTGACTTTC.

This clonotype has a count of ten or more. The chain combines TRBV3-1 with TRBJ1-5, with 8 bases identical to TRBD1. CDR3 size: 14 residues. Germline CDR1 is LGHDT and CDR2 is YNNKEL (reference sequence). With V trimmed by 5 bases and J by 3 bases, 3 bases remained unmatched. CDR3 DNA sequence: TGTGCCAGCAGCGGGACAGGCGCCAATCAGCCCCAGCATTTT. Translated, it gives CASSGTGANQPQHF.

The table lists this clonotype with a few counts. The V gene is TRBV20-1, the J gene TRBJ1-6, with D possibly matching TRBD1 (6 bases). The V end was cut by 0 bases, the J end by 10 bases, with 16 bases between. From germline, CDR1 is DFQATT and CDR2 SNEGSKA (reference sequence). The CDR3 totals 15 residues. CDR3 protein: CSARDPAGESSPLHF. CDR3 DNA sequence: TGCAGTGCTAGAGATCCTGCAGGGGAGTCGTCACCCCTCCACTTT.

Ten or more counts support this clonotype. The genes are TRBV7-9 and TRBJ2-2; the D gene is possibly TRBD1 (5 bases). Trimming left V 6 bases short and J 3 bases short, with 8 bases between. This CDR3 is built from 13 residues. CDR1 and CDR2 from the germline V gene are SEHNR and FQNEAQ (reference sequence). In DNA, the CDR3 is TGTGCCAGCAGTCAGACAGACACCGGGGAGCTGTTTTTT. Its protein product is CASSQTDTGELFF. Using reference TRBV7-9 and TRBJ2-2 for the parts outside the CDR3, the full variable domain is DTGVSQNPRHKITKRGQNVTFRCDPISEHNRLYWYRQTLGQGPEFLTYFQNEAQLEKSRLLSDRFSAERPKGSFSTLEIQRTEQGDSAMYLCASSQTDTGELFFGEGSRLTVL.

At least ten counts were recorded for this clonotype. The CDR3 spells CASSPRFSGRAYEQFF. The CDR3 bases are TGTGCCAGCAGCCCCCGATTTAGCGGGAGGGCCTATGAGCAGTTCTTC. The chain joins TRBV28 to TRBJ2-1; 11 positions match TRBD2. With V trimmed by 6 bases and J by 8 bases, 12 bases remained unmatched. Germline-derived CDR1 and CDR2 are MDHEN and SYDVKM. The CDR3 loop spans 16 amino acids.

This clonotype has at least ten counts. This chain connects TRBV3-1 to TRBJ2-1; D gene unclear. Germline V CDR1 and CDR2: LGHDT, YNNKEL (reference sequence). V lost 5 bases and J 8 bases, leaving 19 bases between the germline ends. The CDR3 is made up of 15 amino acids. For the CDR3, the DNA is TGTGCCAGCAGCTACGAGGATCGCAAAGGGCATGAGCAGTTCTTC. Protein: CASSYEDRKGHEQFF.